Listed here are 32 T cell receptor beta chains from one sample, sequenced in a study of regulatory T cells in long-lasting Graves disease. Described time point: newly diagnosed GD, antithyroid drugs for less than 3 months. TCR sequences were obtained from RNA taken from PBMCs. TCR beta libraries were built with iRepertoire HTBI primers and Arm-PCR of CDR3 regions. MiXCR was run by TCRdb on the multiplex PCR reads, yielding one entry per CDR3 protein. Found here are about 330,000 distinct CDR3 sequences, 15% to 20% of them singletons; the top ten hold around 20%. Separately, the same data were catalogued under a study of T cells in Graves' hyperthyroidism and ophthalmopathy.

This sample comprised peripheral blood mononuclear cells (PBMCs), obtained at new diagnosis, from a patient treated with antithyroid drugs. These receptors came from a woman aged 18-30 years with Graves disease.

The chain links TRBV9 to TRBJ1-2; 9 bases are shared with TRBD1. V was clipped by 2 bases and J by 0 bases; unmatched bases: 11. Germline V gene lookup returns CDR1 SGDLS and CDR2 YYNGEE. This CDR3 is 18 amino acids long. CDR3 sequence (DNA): TGTGCCAGCAGCGTTCATTCCGGGACAGGGCTCCCTAACTATGGCTACACCTTC. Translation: CASSVHSGTGLPNYGYTF. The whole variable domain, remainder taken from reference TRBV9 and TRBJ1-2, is DSGVTQTPKHLITATGQRVTLRCSPRSGDLSVYWYQQSLDQGLQFLIQYYNGEERAKGNILERFSAQQFPDLHSELNLSSLELGDSALYFCASSVHSGTGLPNYGYTFGSGTRLTVV.

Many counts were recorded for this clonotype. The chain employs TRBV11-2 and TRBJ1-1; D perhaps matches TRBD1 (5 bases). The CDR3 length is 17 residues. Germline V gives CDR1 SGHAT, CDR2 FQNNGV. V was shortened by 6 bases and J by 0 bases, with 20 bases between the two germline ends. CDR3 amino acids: CASRSGNWGSMNTEAFF. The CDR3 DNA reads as TGTGCCAGCAGGAGCGGGAATTGGGGCAGTATGAACACTGAAGCTTTCTTT.

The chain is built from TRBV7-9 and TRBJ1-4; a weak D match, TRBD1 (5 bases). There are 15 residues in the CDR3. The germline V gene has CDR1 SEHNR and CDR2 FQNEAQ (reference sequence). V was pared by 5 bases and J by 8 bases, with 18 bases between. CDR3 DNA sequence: TGTGCCAGCAGCAAAGAGGGCAGGGTGAGAGAAAAACTGTTTTTT. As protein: CASSKEGRVREKLFF.

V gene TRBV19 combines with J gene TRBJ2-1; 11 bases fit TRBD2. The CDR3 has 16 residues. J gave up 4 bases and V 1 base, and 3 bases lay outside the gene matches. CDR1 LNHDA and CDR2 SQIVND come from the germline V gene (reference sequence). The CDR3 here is CASSIVSGRDYNEQFF. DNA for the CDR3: TGTGCCAGTAGTATAGTTAGCGGGAGGGATTACAATGAGCAGTTCTTC.

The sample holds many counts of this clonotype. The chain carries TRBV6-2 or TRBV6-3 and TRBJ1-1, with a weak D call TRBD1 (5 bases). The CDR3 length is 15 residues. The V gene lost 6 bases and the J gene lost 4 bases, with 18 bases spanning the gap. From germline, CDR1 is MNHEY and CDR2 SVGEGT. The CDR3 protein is CASRPSGQGGTEAFF. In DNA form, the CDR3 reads TGTGCCAGCAGACCGTCGGGCCAGGGTGGCACTGAAGCTTTCTTT.

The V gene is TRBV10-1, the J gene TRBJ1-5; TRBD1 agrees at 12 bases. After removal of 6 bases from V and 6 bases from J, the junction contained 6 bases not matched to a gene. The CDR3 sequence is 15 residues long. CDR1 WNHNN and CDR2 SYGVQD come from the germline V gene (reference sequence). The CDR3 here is CASRGGQGAFQPQHF. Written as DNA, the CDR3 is TGCGCCAGCAGGGGGGGACAGGGGGCCTTTCAGCCCCAGCATTTT.

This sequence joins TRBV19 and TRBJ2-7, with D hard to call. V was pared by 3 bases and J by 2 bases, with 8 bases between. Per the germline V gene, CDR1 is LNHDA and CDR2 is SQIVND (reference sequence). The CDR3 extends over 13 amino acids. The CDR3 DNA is TGTGCCAGTAGTATCCGCGTGGCCTACGAGCAGTACTTC. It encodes CASSIRVAYEQYF. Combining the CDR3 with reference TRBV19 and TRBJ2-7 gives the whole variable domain DGGITQSPKYLFRKEGQNVTLSCEQNLNHDAMYWYRQDPGQGLRLIYYSQIVNDFQKGDIAEGYSVSREKKESFPLTVTSAQKNPTAFYLCASSIRVAYEQYFGPGTRLTVT.

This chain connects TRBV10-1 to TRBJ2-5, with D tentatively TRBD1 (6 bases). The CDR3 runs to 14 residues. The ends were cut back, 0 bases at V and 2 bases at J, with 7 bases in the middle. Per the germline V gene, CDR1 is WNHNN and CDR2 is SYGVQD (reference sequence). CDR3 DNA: TGCGCCAGCAGTGAGTCACAGGGACAAGAGACCCAGTACTTC. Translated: CASSESQGQETQYF.

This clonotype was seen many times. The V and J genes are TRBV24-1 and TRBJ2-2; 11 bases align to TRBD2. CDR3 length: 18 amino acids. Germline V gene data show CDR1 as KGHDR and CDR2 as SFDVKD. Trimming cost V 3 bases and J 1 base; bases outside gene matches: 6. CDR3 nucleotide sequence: TGTGCCACCAGTGATCCAGCTGGACTAGCGGGGAACACCGGGGAGCTGTTTTTT. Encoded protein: CATSDPAGLAGNTGELFF.

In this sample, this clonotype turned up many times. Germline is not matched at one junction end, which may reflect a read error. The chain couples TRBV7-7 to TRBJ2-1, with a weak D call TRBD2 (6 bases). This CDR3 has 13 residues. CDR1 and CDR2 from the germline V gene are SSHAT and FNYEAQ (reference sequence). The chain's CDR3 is CASSFDRGSEQFF. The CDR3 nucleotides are TGTGCTAGCAGCTTTGACCGGGGGTCCGAGCAGTTCTTC.

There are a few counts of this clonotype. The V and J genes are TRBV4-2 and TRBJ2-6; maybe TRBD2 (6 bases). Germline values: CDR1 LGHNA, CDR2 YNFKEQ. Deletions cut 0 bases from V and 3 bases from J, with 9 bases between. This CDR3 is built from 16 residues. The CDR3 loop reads CASSQDGGCGANVLTF. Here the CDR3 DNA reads TGTGCCAGCAGCCAAGATGGGGGGTGTGGGGCCAACGTCCTGACTTTC.

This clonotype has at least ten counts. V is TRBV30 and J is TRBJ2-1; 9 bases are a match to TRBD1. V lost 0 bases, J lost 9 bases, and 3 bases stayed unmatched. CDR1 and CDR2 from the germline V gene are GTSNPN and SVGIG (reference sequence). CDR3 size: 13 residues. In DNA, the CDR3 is TGTGCCTGGAGTGTAACAGGGGGCGGTGAGCAGTTCTTC. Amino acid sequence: CAWSVTGGGEQFF.

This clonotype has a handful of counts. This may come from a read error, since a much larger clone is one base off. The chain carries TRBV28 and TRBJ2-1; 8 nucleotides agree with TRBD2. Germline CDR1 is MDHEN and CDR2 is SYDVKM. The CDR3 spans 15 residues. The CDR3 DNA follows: TGTGCCAGCGGTTTACCCGGGAGGGCCGGGTATGAGCAGTTCTTC. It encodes CASGLPGRAGYEQFF.

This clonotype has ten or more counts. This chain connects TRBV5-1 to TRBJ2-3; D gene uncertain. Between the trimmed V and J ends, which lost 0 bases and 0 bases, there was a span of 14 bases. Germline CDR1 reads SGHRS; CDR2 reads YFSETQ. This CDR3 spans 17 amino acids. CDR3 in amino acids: CASSLAVGGASTDTQYF. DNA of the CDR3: TGCGCCAGCAGCTTGGCGGTTGGCGGTGCTAGCACAGATACGCAGTATTTT.

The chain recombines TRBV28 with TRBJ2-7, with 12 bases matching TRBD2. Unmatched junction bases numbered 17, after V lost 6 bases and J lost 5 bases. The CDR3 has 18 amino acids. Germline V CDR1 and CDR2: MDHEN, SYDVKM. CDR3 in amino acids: CASRPRGLAGSRGHEQYF. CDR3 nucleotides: TGTGCCAGCAGGCCGAGGGGACTAGCGGGTTCTCGGGGCCACGAGCAGTACTTC.

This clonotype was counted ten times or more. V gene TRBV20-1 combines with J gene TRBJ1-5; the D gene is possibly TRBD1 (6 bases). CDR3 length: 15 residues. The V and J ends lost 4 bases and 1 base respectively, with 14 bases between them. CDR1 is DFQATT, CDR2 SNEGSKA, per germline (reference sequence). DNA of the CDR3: TGCAGTGCTATGTTACAGGGACTGAGCAATCAGCCCCAGCATTTT. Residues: CSAMLQGLSNQPQHF.

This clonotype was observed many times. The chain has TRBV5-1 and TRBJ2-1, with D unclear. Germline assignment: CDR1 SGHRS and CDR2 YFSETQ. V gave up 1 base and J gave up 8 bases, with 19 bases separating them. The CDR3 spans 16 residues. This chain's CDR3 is CASSLRQPLGWDEQFF. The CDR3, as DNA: TGCGCCAGCAGCTTGAGGCAGCCCTTAGGATGGGATGAGCAGTTCTTC.

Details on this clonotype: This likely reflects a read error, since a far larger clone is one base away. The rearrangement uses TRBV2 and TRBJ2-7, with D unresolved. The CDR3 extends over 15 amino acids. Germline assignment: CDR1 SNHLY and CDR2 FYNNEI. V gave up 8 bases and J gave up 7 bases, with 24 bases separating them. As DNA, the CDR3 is TGTGCCAGCCTCCGGACCCTCCGGGCCTACAATGAGCAGTACTTC. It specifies CASLRTLRAYNEQYF.

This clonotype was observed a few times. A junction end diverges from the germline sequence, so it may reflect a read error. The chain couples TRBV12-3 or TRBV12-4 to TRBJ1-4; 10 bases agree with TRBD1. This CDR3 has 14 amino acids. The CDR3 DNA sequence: TGTGCCAGCAGTTTTGACAGGGGGCTTGAAAAACTGGTTTTT. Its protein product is CASSFDRGLEKLVF.

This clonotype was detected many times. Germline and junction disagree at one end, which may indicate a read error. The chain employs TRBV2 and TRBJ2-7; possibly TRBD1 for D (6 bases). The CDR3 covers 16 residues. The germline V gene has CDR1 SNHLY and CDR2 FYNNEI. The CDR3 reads CARSEVAGERIIEQYF. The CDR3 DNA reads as TGTGCCAGAAGTGAAGTGGCAGGGGAAAGGATCATTGAGCAGTACTTC. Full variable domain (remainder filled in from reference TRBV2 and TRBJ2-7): EPEVTQTPSHQVTQMGQEVILRCVPISNHLYFYWYRQILGQKVEFLVSFYNNEISEKSEIFDDQFSVERPDGSNFTLKIRSTKLEDSAMYFCARSEVAGERIIEQYFGPGTRLTVT.

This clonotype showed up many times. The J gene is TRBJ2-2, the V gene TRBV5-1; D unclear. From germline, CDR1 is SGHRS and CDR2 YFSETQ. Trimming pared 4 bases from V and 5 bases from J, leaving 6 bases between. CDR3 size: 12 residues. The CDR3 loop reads CASSGETGELFF. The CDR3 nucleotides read TGCGCCAGCAGCGGGGAAACCGGGGAGCTGTTTTTT.

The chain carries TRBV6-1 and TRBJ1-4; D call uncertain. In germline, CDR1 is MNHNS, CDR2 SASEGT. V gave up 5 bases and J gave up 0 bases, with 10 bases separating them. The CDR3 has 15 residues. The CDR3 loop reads CASSLDGTTNEKLFF. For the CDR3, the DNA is TGTGCCAGCAGTCTAGACGGAACAACTAATGAAAAACTGTTTTTT.

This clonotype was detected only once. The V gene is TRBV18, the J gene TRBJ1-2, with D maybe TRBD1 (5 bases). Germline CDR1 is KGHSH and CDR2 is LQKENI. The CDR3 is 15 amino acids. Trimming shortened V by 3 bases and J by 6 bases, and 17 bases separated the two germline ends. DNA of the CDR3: TGTGCCAGCTCACCGGGGACGGGGCCAGATCATGGCTACACCTTC. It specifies CASSPGTGPDHGYTF.

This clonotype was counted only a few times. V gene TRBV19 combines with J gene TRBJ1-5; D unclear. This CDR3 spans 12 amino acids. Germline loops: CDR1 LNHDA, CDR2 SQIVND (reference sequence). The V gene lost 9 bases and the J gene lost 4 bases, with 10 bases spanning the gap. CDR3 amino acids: CASQRINQPQHF. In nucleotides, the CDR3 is TGTGCCAGCCAGAGGATTAATCAGCCCCAGCATTTT.

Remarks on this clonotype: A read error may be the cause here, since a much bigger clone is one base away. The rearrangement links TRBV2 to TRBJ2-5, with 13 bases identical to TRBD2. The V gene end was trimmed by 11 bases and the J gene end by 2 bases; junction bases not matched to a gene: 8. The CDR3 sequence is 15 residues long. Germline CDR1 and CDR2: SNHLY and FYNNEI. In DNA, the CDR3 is TGTGCCGGCCGGGGACTAGCGGGACCACAAGAGACCCAGTACTTC. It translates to CAGRGLAGPQETQYF.

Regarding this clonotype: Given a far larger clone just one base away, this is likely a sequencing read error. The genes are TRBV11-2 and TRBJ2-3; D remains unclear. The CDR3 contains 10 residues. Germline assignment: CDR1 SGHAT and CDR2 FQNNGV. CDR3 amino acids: CASSADGQSF. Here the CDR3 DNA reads TGTGCCAGCAGTGCGGACGGGCAGTCCTTC.

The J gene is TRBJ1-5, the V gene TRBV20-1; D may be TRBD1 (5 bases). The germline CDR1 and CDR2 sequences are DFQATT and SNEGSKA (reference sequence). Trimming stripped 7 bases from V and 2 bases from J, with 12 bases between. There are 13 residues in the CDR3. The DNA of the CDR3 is TGCAGTGGAGGGGATGACCGCAATCAGCCCCAGCATTTT. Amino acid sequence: CSGGDDRNQPQHF.

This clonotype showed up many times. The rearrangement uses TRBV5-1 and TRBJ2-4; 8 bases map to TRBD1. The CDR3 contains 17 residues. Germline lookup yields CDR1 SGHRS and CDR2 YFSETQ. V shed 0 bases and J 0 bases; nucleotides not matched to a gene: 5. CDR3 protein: CASSLVYRGEAKNIQYF. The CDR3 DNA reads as TGCGCCAGCAGCTTGGTTTACAGGGGGGAAGCCAAAAACATTCAGTACTTC. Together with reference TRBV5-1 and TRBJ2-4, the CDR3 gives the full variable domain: KAGVTQTPRYLIKTRGQQVTLSCSPISGHRSVSWYQQTPGQGLQFLFEYFSETQRNKGNFPGRFSGRQFSNSRSEMNVSTLELGDSALYLCASSLVYRGEAKNIQYFGAGTRLSVL.

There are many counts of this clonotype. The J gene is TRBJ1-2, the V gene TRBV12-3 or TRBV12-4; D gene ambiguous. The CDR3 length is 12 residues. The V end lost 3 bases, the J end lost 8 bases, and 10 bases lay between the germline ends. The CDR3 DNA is TGTGCCAGCAGTTTGTCGTTGGAGGGCTACACCTTC. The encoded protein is CASSLSLEGYTF.

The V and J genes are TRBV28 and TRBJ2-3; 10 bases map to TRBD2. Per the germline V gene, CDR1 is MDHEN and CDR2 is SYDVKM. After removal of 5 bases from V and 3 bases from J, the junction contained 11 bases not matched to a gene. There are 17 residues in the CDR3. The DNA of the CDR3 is TGTGCCAGCAGTGCATTCTACGGACTAGCGGAGACAGATACGCAGTATTTT. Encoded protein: CASSAFYGLAETDTQYF.

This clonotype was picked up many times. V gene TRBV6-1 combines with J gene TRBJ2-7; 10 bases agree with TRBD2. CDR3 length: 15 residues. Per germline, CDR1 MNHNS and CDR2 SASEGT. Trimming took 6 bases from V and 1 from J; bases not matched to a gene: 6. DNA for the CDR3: TGTGCCAGCAGCCTACTAGCGGGGCTATCCTACGAGCAGTACTTC. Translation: CASSLLAGLSYEQYF.

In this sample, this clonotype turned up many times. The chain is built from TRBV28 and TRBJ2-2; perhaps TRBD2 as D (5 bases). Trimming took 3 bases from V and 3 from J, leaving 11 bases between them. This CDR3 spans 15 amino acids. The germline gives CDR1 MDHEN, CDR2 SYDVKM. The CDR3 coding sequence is TGTGCCAGCAGTTTGTCGGACTTGTACACCGGGGAGCTGTTTTTT. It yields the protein CASSLSDLYTGELFF.